This record looks at one TCR beta chain sequence and its context. This specimen comes from a study of cytomegalovirus exposure and HLA in healthy donors. Germline CDR1 is MNHNS and CDR2 is SASEGT. Trimming shortened V by 9 bases and J by 0 bases, and 14 bases separated the two germline ends. The length of the CDR3 is 14 residues. PCR was performed using 60 Vbeta and 13 Jbeta primers. Here immunoSEQ multiplex PCR was the method, and the copy in TCRdb shows in-frame clones only, minus some. The sample includes about 230,000 clones, approximately 84% of them seen just once. This chain connects TRBV6-1 to TRBJ1-1, with D possibly being TRBD1 (6 bases). The TCR comes from a girl aged 2 to 10 in good health and CMV-seronegative. The sample consisted of PBMCs. CDR3: CASTTGLMNTEAFF. CDR3 sequence (DNA): TGTGCCAGTACTACAGGGTTGATGAACACTGAAGCTTTCTTT.